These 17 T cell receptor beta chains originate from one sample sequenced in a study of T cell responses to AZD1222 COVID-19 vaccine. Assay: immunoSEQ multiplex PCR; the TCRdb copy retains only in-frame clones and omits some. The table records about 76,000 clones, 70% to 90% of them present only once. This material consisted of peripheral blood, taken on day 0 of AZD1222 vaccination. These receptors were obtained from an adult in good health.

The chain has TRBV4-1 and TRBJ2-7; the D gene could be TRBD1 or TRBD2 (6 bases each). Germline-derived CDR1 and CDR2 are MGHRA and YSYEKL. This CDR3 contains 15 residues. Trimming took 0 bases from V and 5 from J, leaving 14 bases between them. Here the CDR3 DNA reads TGCGCCAGCAGCCAAGAGGGGGGCTGGAGAAACGAGCAGTACTTC. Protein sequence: CASSQEGGWRNEQYF.

CDR3 sequence (DNA): TGTGCCAGTAGTATATCCCAGAATCAGCCCCAGCATTTT. Amino acids: CASSISQNQPQHF. The chain links TRBV19 to TRBJ1-5; D is ambiguous. V was trimmed by 2 bases and J by 4 bases, leaving 6 bases between them. This CDR3 comprises 13 residues. CDR1 is LNHDA, CDR2 SQIVND, per germline (reference sequence).

The CDR3 sequence: CASSLGPDYEQYV. In DNA form, the CDR3 reads TGTGCCAGCAGCCTAGGGCCAGACTACGAGCAGTACGTC. The rearrangement uses TRBV7-8 and TRBJ2-7, with D hard to call. Germline V gives CDR1 SGHVS, CDR2 FQNEAQ. Trimming removed 5 bases from V and 3 bases from J, with 11 bases in between. This CDR3 comprises 13 residues.

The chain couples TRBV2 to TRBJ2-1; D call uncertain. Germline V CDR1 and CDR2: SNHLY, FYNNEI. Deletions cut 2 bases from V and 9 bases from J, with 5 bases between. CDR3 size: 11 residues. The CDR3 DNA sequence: TGTGCCAGCAGTGAACTTTCTGAGCAGTTCTTC. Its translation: CASSELSEQFF.

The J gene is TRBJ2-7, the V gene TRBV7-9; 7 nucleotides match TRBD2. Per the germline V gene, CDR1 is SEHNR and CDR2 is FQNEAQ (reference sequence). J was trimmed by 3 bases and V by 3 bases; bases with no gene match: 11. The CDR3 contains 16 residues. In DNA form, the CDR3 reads TGTGCCAGCAGCTTGTCTAGCGCTAGCGGAATCTACGAGCAGTACTTC. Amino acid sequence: CASSLSSASGIYEQYF. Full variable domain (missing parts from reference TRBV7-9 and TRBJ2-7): DTGVSQNPRHKITKRGQNVTFRCDPISEHNRLYWYRQTLGQGPEFLTYFQNEAQLEKSRLLSDRFSAERPKGSFSTLEIQRTEQGDSAMYLCASSLSSASGIYEQYFGPGTRLTVT.

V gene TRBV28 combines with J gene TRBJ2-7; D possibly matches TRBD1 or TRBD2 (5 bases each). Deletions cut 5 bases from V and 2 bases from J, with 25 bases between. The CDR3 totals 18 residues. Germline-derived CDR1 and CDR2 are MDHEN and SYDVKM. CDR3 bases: TGTGCCAGCAGTCCCCGATACCACCGGGACGGATCAACCTACGAGCAGTACGTC. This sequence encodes CASSPRYHRDGSTYEQYV.

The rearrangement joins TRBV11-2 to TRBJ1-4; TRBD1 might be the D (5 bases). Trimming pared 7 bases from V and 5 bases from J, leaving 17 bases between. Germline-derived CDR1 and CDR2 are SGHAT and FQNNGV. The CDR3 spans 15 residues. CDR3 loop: CASNQLGVMNEKLFF. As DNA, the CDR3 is TGTGCCAGCAACCAATTAGGGGTCATGAATGAAAAACTGTTTTTT.

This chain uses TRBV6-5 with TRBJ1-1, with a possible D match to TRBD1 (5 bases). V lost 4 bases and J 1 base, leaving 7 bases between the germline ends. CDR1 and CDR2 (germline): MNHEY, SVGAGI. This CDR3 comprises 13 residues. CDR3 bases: TGTGCCAGCAGTTCCGACAGGAACACTGAAGCTTTCTTT. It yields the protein CASSSDRNTEAFF.

The CDR3 nucleotides read TGTGCCAGCAGTTTATCCCGGGGGAATGGCTACACCTTC. The encoded protein is CASSLSRGNGYTF. This chain connects TRBV28 to TRBJ1-2, with a possible D match to TRBD1 (5 bases). V lost 1 base and J lost 6, with 9 bases in between. The CDR3 extends over 13 amino acids. Germline values: CDR1 MDHEN, CDR2 SYDVKM.

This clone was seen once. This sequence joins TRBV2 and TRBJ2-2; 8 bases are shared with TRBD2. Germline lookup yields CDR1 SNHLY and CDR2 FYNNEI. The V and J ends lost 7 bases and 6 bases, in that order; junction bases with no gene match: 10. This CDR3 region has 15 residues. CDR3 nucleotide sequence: TGTGCCAGCACCACCGGGACTAGAGTTGCCGGGGAGCTGTTTTTT. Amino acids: CASTTGTRVAGELFF.

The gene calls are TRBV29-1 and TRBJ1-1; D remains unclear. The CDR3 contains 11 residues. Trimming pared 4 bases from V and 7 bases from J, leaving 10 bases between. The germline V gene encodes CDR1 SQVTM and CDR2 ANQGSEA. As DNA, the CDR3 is TGCAGCGTTGCGATGAGAGTTGAAGCTTTCTTT. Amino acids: CSVAMRVEAFF.

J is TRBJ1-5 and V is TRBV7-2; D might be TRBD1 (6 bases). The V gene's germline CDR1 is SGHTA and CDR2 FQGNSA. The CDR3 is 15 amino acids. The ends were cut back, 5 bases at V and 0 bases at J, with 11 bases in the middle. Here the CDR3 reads CASSVGQYSNQPQHF. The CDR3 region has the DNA TGTGCCAGCAGCGTGGGACAATATAGCAATCAGCCCCAGCATTTT.

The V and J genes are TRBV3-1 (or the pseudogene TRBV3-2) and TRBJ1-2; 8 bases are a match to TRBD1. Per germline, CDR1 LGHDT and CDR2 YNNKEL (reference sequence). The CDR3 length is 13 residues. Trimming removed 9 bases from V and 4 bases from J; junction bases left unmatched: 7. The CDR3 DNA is TGTGCCAGTAACGACAGGGGAAGCTATGGCTACACCTTC. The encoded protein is CASNDRGSYGYTF.

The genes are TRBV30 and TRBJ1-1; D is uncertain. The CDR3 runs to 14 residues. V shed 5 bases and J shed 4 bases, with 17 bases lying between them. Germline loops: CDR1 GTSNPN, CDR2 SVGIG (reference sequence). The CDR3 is CAWVKTEVFTEAFF. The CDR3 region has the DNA TGTGCCTGGGTCAAAACGGAAGTATTCACTGAAGCTTTCTTT.

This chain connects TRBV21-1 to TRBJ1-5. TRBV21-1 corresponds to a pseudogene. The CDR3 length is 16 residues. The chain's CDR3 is CASSPRPGGGNQPQHF. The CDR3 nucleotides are TGTGCCAGCAGCCCCCGTCCGGGTGGAGGCAATCAGCCCCAGCATTTT.

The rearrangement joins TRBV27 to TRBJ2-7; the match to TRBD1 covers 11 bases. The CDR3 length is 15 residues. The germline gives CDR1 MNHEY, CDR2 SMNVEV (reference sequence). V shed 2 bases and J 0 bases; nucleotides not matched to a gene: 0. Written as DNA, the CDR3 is TGTGCCAGCAGTTTAGGGACAGGGGGCTCCTACGAGCAGTACTTC. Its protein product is CASSLGTGGSYEQYF.

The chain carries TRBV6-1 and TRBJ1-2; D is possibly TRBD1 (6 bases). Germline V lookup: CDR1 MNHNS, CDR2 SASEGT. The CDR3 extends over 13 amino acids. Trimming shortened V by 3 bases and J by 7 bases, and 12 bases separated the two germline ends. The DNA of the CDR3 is TGTGCCAGCAGTGAGAACAGGGTCGGTGGCTACACCTTC. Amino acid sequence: CASSENRVGGYTF.